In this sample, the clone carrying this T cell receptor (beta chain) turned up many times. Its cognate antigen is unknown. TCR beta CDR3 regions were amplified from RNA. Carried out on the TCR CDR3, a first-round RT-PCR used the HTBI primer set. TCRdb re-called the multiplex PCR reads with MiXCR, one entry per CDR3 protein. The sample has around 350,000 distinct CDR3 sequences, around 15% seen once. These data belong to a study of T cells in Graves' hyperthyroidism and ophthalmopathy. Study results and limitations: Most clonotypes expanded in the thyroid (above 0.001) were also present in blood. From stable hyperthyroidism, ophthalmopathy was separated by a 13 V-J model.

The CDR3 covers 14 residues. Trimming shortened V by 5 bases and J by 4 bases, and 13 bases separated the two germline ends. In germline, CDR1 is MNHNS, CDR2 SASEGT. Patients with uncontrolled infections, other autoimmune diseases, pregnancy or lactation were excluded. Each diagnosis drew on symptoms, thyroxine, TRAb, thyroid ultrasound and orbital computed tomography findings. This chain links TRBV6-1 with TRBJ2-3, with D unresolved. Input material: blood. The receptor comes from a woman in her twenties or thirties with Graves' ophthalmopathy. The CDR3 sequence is CASSTQAGSDTQYF. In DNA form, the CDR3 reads TGTGCCAGCAGTACACAAGCTGGGTCAGATACGCAGTATTTT.